This T cell receptor (beta chain) came from a study of blood T cell repertoires in COVID-19. Across the study: Sites across the United States, Italy and Spain contributed samples from acute and convalescent COVID-19. Sample material is recorded as cDNA or gDNA derived from T cells, B-cell-depleted T cells, or PBMCs.

In the authors' workflow: Reference gene primer amplification yielded estimated nucleated cell counts. Sequenced by immunoSEQ multiplex PCR; TCRdb stores in-frame clones only, minus some. V and J calls and clone size are those listed in that table; D and trimming were worked out from the DNA. Here the sample spans about 170,000 clones, roughly 87% being singletons. This clone was recorded once. The source of this sequence is a woman aged 50 to 60 with acute or convalescent COVID-19. Material for sequencing was peripheral blood.

CDR3 coding DNA: TGTGCCAGCAGCGATGGGGGACAGGCCACAGATACGCAGTATTTT. Protein sequence: CASSDGGQATDTQYF. This rearrangement joins TRBV9 to TRBJ2-3, with 8 bases lining up with TRBD1. V shed 3 bases and J 2 bases; nucleotides not matched to a gene: 5. CDR3 length: 15 residues. CDR1 is SGDLS and CDR2 is YYNGEE in the germline V gene.